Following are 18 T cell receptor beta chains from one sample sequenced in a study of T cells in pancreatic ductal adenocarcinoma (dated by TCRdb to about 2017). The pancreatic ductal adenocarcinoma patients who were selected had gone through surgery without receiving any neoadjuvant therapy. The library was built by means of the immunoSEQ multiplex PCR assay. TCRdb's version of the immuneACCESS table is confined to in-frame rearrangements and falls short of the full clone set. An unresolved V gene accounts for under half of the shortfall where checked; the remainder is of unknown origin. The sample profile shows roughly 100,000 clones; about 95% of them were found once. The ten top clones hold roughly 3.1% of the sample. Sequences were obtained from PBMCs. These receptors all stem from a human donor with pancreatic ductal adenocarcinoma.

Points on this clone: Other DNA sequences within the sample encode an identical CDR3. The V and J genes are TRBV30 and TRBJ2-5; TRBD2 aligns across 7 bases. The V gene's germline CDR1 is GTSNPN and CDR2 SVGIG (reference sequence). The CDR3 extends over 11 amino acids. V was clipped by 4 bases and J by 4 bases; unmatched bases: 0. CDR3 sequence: CAWTGGETQYF. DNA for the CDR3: TGTGCCTGGACGGGGGGAGAGACCCAGTACTTC.

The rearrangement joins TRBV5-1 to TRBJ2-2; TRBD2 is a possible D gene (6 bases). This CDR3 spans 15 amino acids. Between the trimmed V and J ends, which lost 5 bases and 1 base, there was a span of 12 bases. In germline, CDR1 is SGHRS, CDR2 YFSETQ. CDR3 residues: CASSWDSRNTGELFF. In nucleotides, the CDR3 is TGCGCCAGCAGTTGGGACTCCCGGAACACCGGGGAGCTGTTTTTT. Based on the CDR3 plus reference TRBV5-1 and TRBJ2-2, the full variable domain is KAGVTQTPRYLIKTRGQQVTLSCSPISGHRSVSWYQQTPGQGLQFLFEYFSETQRNKGNFPGRFSGRQFSNSRSEMNVSTLELGDSALYLCASSWDSRNTGELFFGEGSRLTVL.

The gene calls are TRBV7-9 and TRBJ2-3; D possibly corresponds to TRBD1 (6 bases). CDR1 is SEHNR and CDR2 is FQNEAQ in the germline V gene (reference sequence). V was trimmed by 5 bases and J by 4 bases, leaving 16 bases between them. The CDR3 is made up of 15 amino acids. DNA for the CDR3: TGTGCCAGCAGCACAGCCCGGGACATTTCAGATACGCAGTATTTT. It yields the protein CASSTARDISDTQYF.

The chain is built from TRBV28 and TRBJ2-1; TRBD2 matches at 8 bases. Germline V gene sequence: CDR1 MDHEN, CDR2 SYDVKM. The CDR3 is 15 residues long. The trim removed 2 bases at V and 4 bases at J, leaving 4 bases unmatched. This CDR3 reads CASSLDSGVYNEQFF. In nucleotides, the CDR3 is TGTGCCAGCAGTTTAGATAGCGGGGTATACAATGAGCAGTTCTTC.

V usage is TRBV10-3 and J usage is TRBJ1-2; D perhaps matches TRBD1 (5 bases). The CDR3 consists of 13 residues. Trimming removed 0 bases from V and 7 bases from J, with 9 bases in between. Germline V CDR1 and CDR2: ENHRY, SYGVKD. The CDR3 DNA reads TGTGCCATCAGTGAGTCACAGGTTGGTGGCTACACCTTC. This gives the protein CAISESQVGGYTF.

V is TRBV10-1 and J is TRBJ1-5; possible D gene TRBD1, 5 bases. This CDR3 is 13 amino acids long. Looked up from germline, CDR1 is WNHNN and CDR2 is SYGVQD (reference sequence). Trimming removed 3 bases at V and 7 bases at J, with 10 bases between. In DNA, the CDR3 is TGCGCCAGCAGTGAAGACAGTGTCCAGCCCCAGCATTTT. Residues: CASSEDSVQPQHF.

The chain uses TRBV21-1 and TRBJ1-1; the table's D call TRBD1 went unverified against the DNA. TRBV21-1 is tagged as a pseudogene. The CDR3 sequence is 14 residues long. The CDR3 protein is CASSPGQMNTEAFF. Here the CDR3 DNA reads TGTGCCAGCAGCCCCGGACAGATGAACACTGAAGCTTTCTTT.

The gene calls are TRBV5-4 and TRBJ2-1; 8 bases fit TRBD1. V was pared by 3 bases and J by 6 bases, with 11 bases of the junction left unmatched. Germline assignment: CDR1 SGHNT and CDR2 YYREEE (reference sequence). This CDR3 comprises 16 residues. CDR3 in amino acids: CASSSTGTGATNEQFF. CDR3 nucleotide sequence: TGTGCCAGCAGCTCTACCGGGACAGGCGCCACCAATGAGCAGTTCTTC.

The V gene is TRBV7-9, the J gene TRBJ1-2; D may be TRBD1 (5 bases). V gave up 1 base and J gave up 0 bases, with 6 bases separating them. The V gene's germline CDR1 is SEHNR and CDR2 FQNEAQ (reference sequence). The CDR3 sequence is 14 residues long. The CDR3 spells CASSLGRANYGYTF. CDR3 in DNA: TGTGCCAGCAGCTTAGGCAGGGCTAACTATGGCTACACCTTC. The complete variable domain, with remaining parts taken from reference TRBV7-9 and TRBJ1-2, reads DTGVSQNPRHKITKRGQNVTFRCDPISEHNRLYWYRQTLGQGPEFLTYFQNEAQLEKSRLLSDRFSAERPKGSFSTLEIQRTEQGDSAMYLCASSLGRANYGYTFGSGTRLTVV.

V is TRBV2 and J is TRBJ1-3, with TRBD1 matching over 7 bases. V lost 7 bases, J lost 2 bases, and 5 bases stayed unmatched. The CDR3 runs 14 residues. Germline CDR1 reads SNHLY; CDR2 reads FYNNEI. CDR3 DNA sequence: TGTGCCAGCACCGTACAGGGGACTGGAAACACCATATATTTT. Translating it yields CASTVQGTGNTIYF.

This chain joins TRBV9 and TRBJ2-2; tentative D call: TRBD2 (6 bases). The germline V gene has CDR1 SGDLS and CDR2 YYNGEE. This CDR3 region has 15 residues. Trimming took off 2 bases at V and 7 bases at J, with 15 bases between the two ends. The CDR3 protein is CASSVAGSQGGELFF. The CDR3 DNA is TGTGCCAGCAGCGTCGCCGGGAGTCAGGGCGGGGAGCTGTTTTTT.

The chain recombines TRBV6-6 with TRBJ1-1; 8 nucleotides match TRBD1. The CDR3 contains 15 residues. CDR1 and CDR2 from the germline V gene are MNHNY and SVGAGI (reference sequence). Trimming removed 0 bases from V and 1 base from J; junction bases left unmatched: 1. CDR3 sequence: CASSYSGQENTEAFF. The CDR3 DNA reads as TGTGCCAGCAGTTACTCGGGACAGGAGAACACTGAAGCTTTCTTT.

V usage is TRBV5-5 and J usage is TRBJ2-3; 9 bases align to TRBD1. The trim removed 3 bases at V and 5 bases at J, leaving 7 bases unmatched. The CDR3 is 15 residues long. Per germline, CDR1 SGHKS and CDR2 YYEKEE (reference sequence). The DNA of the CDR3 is TGTGCCAGCAGCTCACAGGGGGCGCTTGAAGATACGCAGTATTTT. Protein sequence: CASSSQGALEDTQYF.

The CDR3 DNA sequence: TGCGCCAGCAGCTCCGTTCCCGGCGGTACGCAGTATTTT. It specifies CASSSVPGGTQYF. The chain joins TRBV5-1 to TRBJ2-3; D is uncertain. Germline CDR1 and CDR2: SGHRS and YFSETQ. Trimming shortened V by 3 bases and J by 8 bases, and 13 bases separated the two germline ends. There are 13 residues in the CDR3.

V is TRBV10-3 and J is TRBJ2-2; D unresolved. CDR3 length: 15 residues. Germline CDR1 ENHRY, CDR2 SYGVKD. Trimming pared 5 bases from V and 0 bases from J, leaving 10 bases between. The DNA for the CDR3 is TGTGCCATCAGTTCGGCTCTAGCGAACACCGGGGAGCTGTTTTTT. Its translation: CAISSALANTGELFF.

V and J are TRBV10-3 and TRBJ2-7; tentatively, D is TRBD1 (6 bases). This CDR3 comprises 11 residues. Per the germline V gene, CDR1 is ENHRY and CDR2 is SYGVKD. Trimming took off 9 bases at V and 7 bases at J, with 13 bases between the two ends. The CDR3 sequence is CAIRGKGEQYF. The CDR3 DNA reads TGTGCCATAAGGGGGAAGGGAGAGCAGTACTTC.

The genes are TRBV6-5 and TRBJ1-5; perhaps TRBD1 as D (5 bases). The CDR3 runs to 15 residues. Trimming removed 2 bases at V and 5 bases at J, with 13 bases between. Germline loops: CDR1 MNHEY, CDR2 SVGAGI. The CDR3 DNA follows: TGTGCCAGCAGTTACACAACAGGCGGAGATCAGCCCCAGCATTTT. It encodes CASSYTTGGDQPQHF.

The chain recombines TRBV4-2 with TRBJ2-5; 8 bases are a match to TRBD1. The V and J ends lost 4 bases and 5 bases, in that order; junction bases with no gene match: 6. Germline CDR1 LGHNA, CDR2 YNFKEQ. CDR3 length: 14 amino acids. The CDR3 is CASSPSDRAETQYF. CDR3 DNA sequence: TGTGCCAGCAGCCCATCGGACAGGGCCGAGACCCAGTACTTC.